Listed below are T cell receptor beta chains from one sample, sequenced in a study of blood T cell repertoires in COVID-19. This table comes from immunoSEQ multiplex PCR, and its TCRdb copy is limited to in-frame clones, with some not included. Altogether roughly 120,000 clones are present, 85% being singletons, with the ten largest covering about 12%. The specimen was peripheral blood. The origin of the receptors is a human donor in a cohort sampled during active COVID-19. The CDR3 runs from the conserved cysteine through the conserved F or W. The D gene is left open where the match is weak. The size field is filled for only some rows; it gives once, few, many or a size class.

TRBJ2-3,TRBD1,TRBV5-1,NA,TGCGCCAGCAAACAGTCAGGGGGCGGGAGCACAGATACGCAGTATTTT,CASKQSGGGSTDTQYF
TRBJ2-7,TRBD2,TRBV5-1,once,TGCGCCAGCACCCGAGGGACTAGCAGCTACGAGCAGTACTTC,CASTRGTSSYEQYF
TRBJ1-6,NA,TRBV5-5,NA,TGTGCCAGCAGCCTAGCTGGGAAGGGTTCACCCCTCCACTTT,CASSLAGKGSPLHF
TRBJ1-1,NA,TRBV5-4,NA,TGTGCCAGCAGCTCGCGAGAGGGCACTGAAGCTTTCTTT,CASSSREGTEAFF
TRBJ1-3,TRBD1,TRBV4-2,NA,TGTGCCAGCAGCCCGGGACAGTCAGGAAGCACCATATATTTT,CASSPGQSGSTIYF
TRBJ2-1,NA,TRBV27,NA,TGTGCCAGCAGTTTATCTGTATACAATGAGCAGTTCTTC,CASSLSVYNEQFF
TRBJ2-1,TRBD2,TRBV2,NA,TGTGCCAGCAGGGGTGGGGGTAACCGCGGGGGCAATGAGCAGTTCTTC,CASRGGGNRGGNEQFF
TRBJ2-7,NA,TRBV7-6,NA,TGTGCCAGCCTTGGGGCCGACCACGAGCAGTACTTC,CASLGADHEQYF
TRBJ1-3,NA,TRBV12-3/TRBV12-4,once,TGTGCCACCATAGGGGTCCCTGGAAACACCATATATTTT,CATIGVPGNTIYF
TRBJ2-3,TRBD1,TRBV2,NA,TGTGCCAGCAGTCAGGACAGGGGGACCACAGATACGCAGTATTTT,CASSQDRGTTDTQYF
TRBJ1-2,TRBD1,TRBV6-5,NA,TGTGCCAGCAGGCAACAGGGGGCATCGAAGGGCTACACCTTC,CASRQQGASKGYTF
TRBJ2-7,TRBD1,TRBV18,NA,TGTGCCAGCTCACGTGACAGGGGGGCCTACGAGCAGTACTTC,CASSRDRGAYEQYF
TRBJ1-5,TRBD1,TRBV6-5,NA,TGTGCCAGCAGTAACTCGGACAGGGGCAATCAGCCCCAGCATTTT,CASSNSDRGNQPQHF
TRBJ1-1,NA,TRBV11-2,once,TGTGCCAGCAGCTCTAAGGGGGTCACTGAAGCTTTCTTT,CASSSKGVTEAFF
TRBJ2-3,NA,TRBV19,NA,TGTGCCAGTAGTACGCGTCAGGGGCTTTCAGATACGCAGTATTTT,CASSTRQGLSDTQYF
TRBJ1-4,TRBD1,TRBV9,NA,TGTGCCAGCAGCCCAAGGGGGCTAAGAGAAAAACTGTTTTTT,CASSPRGLREKLFF
TRBJ1-2,TRBD1,TRBV4-1,NA,TGCGCCAGCAGCCAATTAGGGGGCGATGTCTATGGCTACACCTTC,CASSQLGGDVYGYTF
TRBJ2-4,TRBD2,TRBV5-1,once,TGCGCCAGCAGCTTGGCTAGCGGGGGGGCAGCCAAAAACATTCAGTACTTC,CASSLASGGAAKNIQYF
TRBJ1-2,TRBD1,TRBV19,NA,TGTGCCAGTAGTATCTCCGGGACAGCTAACTATGGCTACACCTTC,CASSISGTANYGYTF
TRBJ2-7,NA,TRBV7-9,once,TGTGCCAGCAGCTTCGGGCAGGGAGGAGACGAGCAGTACTTC,CASSFGQGGDEQYF
TRBJ2-2,TRBD2,TRBV15,NA,TGTGCCACCAGCAGTGTTCCGGTGCGGGGGTTAGACGGGGAGCTGTTTTTT,CATSSVPVRGLDGELFF
TRBJ1-2,TRBD1,TRBV11-2,once,TGTGCCAGCAGGTTCGACAGGGCCTATGGCTACACCTTC,CASRFDRAYGYTF
TRBJ2-1,NA,TRBV4-3,NA,TGCGCCAGCAGCCAAGAAGGTGCGGGGAGGTACAATGAGCAGTTCTTC,CASSQEGAGRYNEQFF
TRBJ2-2,NA,TRBV19,NA,TGTGCCAGTAGTATTCTAACCGGGGAGCTGTTTTTT,CASSILTGELFF
TRBJ1-4,TRBD1,TRBV30,NA,TGTGCCTACCACGGGACAGCATATGAAAAACTGTTTTTT,CAYHGTAYEKLFF
TRBJ1-5,NA,TRBV6-5,NA,TGTGCCAGCAGCGACAGGCTGGGCGATCAGCCCCAGCATTTT,CASSDRLGDQPQHF
TRBJ2-7,NA,TRBV5-6,NA,TGTGCCAGCAGCTTGCCCGGGAGCTCCTACGAGCAGTACTTC,CASSLPGSSYEQYF
TRBJ1-2,TRBD1,TRBV27,NA,TGTGCCACCTCCGAGGACAGGGTGGGCTACACCTTC,CATSEDRVGYTF
TRBJ1-2,NA,TRBV6-2/TRBV6-3,NA,TGTGCCAGCAGTTACGGAGCCACAGGGTACGGTGGCTACACCTTC,CASSYGATGYGGYTF
TRBJ1-2,TRBD1,TRBV5-5,NA,TGTGCCAGCAGCTTGGCCCCAGGGGGCGTGAGCGGCTACACCTTC,CASSLAPGGVSGYTF
TRBJ2-1,NA,TRBV7-3,few,TGTGCCAGCAGTAAACCGGGGGACTATGAGCAGTTCTTC,CASSKPGDYEQFF
TRBJ1-1,NA,TRBV7-2,NA,TGTGCCAGCAGCTTATTCCCGGGGGACACTGAAGCTTTCTTT,CASSLFPGDTEAFF
TRBJ2-3,NA,TRBV5-4,NA,TGTGCCAGCAGCTTACCCGGAGCTAGCACAGATACGCAGTATTTT,CASSLPGASTDTQYF
TRBJ1-1,NA,TRBV5-1,NA,TGCGCCAGCAGGCTCAGGGCGGACACTGAAGCTTTCTTT,CASRLRADTEAFF
TRBJ2-7,NA,TRBV6-2/TRBV6-3,NA,TGTGCCAGCAGCTTAGACCCCGGCGGGCGCTACGAGCAGTACTTC,CASSLDPGGRYEQYF
TRBJ2-5,TRBD2,TRBV30,NA,TGTGCCTCCGCGGCTAGCGGGGTACAAGAGACCCAGTACTTC,CASAASGVQETQYF
TRBJ2-6,TRBD2,TRBV15,NA,TGTGCCACCAGCAGAGATCTTGCCGGATGGGGAGCGGGGGGGGCCAACGTCCTGACTTTC,CATSRDLAGWGAGGANVLTF
TRBJ1-1,NA,TRBV6-5,NA,TGTGCCAGCAGAACCCTTGGGGGGGACACTGAAGCTTTCTTT,CASRTLGGDTEAFF